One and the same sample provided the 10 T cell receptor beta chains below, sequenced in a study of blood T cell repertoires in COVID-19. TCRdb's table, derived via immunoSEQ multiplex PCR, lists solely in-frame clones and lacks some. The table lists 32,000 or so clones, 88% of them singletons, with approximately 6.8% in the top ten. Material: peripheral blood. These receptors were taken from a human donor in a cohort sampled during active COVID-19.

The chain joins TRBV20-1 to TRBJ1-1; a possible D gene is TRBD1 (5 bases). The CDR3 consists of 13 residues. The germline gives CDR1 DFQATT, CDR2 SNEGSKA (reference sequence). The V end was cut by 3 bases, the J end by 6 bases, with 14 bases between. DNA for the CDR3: TGCAGTGCTAGTAAGGGGCAGGGATCTGAAGCTTTCTTT. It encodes CSASKGQGSEAFF.

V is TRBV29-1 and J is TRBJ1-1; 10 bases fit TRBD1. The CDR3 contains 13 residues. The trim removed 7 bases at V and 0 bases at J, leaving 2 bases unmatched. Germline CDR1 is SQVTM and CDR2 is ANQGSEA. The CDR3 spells CSAGTGVNTEAFF. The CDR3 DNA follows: TGCAGCGCCGGGACAGGGGTGAACACTGAAGCTTTCTTT.

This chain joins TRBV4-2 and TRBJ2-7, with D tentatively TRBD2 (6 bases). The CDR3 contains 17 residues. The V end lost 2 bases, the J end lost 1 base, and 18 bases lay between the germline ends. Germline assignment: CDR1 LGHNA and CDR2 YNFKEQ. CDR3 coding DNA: TGTGCCAGCAGCCAAAAGGCTGAGGGAGGTTGGTCCTACGAGCAGTACTTC. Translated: CASSQKAEGGWSYEQYF.

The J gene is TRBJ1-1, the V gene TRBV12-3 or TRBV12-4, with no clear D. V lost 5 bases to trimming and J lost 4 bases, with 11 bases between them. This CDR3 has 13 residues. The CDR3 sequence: CASSRPGSTEAFF. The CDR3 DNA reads TGTGCCAGCAGTCGCCCAGGTAGCACTGAAGCTTTCTTT.

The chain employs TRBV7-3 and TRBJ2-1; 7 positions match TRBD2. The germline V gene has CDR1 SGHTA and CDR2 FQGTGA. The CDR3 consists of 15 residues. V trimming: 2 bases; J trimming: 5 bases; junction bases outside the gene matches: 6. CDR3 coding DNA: TGTGCCAGCAGCTTAGAAGGCGGGAGAAACAATGAGCAGTTCTTC. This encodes CASSLEGGRNNEQFF. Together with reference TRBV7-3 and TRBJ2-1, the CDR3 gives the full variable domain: GAGVSQTPSNKVTEKGKYVELRCDPISGHTALYWYRQSLGQGPEFLIYFQGTGAADDSGLPNDRFFAVRPEGSVSTLKIQRTERGDSAVYLCASSLEGGRNNEQFFGPGTRLTVL.

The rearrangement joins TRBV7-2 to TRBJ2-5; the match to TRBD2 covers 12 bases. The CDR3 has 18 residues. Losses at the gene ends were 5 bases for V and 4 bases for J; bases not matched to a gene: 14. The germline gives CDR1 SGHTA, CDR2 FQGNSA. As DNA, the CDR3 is TGTGCCAGCAGCCGCGACCGACTAGCGGGAGCTCGGAGAGAGACCCAGTACTTC. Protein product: CASSRDRLAGARRETQYF.

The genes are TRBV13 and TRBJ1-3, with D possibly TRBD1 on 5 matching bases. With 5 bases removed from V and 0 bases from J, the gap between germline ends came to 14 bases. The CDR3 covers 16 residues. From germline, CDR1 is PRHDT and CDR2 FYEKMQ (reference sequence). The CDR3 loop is CASSPRGLSSGNTIYF. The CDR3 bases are TGTGCCAGCAGCCCAAGGGGACTTAGCTCTGGAAACACCATATATTTT.

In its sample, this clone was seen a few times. DNA for the CDR3: TGTGCCAGCAGTTTCTTTCCAGATACGCAGTATTTT. Translating gives CASSFFPDTQYF. The J gene is TRBJ2-3, the V gene TRBV12-3 or TRBV12-4, with D unresolved. Trimming took off 3 bases at V and 4 bases at J, with 5 bases between the two ends. This CDR3 has 12 residues.

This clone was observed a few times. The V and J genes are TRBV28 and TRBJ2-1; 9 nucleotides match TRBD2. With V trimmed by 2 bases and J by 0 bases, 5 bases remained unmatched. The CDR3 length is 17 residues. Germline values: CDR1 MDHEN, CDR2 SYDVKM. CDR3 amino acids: CASSLGLARNSYNEQFF. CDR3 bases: TGTGCCAGCAGTTTAGGACTAGCGCGAAACTCCTACAATGAGCAGTTCTTC.

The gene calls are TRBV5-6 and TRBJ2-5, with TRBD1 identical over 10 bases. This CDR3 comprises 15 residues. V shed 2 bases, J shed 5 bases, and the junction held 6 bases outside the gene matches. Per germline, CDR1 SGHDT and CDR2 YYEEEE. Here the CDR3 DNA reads TGTGCCAGCAGCTTTGCGACAGGGGGCGGCGAGACCCAGTACTTC. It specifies CASSFATGGGETQYF. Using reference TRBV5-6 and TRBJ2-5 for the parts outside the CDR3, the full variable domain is DAGVTQSPTHLIKTRGQQVTLRCSPKSGHDTVSWYQQALGQGPQFIFQYYEEEERQRGNFPDRFSGHQFPNYSSELNVNALLLGDSALYLCASSFATGGGETQYFGPGTRLLVL.